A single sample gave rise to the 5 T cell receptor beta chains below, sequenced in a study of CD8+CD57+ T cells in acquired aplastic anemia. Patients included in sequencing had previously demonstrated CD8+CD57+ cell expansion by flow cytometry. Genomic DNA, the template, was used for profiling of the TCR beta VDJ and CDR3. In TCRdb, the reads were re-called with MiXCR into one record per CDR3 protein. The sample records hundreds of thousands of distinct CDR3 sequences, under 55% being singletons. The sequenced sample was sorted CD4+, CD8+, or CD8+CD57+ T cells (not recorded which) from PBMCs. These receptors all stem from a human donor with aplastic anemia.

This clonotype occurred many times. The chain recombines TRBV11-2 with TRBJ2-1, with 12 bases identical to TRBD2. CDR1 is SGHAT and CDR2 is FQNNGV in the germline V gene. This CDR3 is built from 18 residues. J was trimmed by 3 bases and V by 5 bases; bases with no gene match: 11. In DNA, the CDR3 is TGTGCCAGCAGCCTTCGGACTAGCGGGGAGATCCTCTACAATGAGCAGTTCTTC. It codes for CASSLRTSGEILYNEQFF.

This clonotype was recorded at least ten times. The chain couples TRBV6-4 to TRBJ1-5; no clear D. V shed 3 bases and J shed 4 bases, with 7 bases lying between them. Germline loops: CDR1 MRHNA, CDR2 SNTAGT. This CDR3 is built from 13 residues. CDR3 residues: CASSEGGNQPQHF. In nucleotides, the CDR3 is TGTGCCAGCAGTGAGGGAGGTAATCAGCCCCAGCATTTT.

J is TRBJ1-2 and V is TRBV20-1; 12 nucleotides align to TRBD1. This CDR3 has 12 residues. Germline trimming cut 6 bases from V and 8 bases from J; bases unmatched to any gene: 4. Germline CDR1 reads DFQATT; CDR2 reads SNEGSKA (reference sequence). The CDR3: CSAGQGASGYTF. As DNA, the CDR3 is TGCAGTGCGGGACAGGGGGCGTCAGGCTACACCTTC.

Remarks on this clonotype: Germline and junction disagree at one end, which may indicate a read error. The CDR3 bases are TGTGCCAGTAGGGTTGGGACAGAGAATTCATCCCTCCACTTT. It yields the protein CASRVGTENSSLHF. The chain combines TRBV27 with TRBJ1-6, with 7 bases matching TRBD1. The germline CDR1 and CDR2 sequences are MNHEY and SMNVEV (reference sequence). CDR3 length: 14 amino acids.

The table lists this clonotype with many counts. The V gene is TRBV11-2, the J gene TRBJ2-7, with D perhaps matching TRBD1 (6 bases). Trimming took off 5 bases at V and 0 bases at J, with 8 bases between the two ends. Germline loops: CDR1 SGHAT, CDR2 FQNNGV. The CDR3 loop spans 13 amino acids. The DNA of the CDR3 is TGTGCCAGCAGCCTGGACAGCTCCTACGAGCAGTACTTC. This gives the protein CASSLDSSYEQYF.